This paragraph reports one T cell receptor (beta chain). CDR3 size: 16 residues. Trimming pared 4 bases from V and 0 bases from J, leaving 13 bases between. Looked up from germline, CDR1 is SGHDT and CDR2 is YYEEEE. The record originates from a study of blood T cell repertoires in COVID-19. The assay was immunoSEQ multiplex PCR, and TCRdb's table has in-frame clones only and misses some. The top ten hold roughly 4% of the sample, which has roughly 67,000 clones, roughly 86% seen once. The V and J genes are TRBV5-6 and TRBJ2-2; D may be TRBD2 (5 bases). The specimen sequenced was peripheral blood. The sequence derives from a man between 45 and 60 years old with acute or convalescent COVID-19. The CDR3 reads CASSGGPSANTGELFF. CDR3 nucleotides: TGTGCCAGCAGCGGAGGCCCCTCGGCGAACACCGGGGAGCTGTTTTTT.